Listed below are T cell receptor beta chains from one sample, sequenced in a study of blood T cell repertoires in COVID-19. Data came from immunoSEQ multiplex PCR; TCRdb stores just in-frame clones and leaves some out. The table lists about 93,000 clones, roughly 88% of them singletons. Sequenced: peripheral blood. Receptors originate from a human donor with active COVID-19. The donor label of this sample is uncertain. Each CDR3 is given with its conserved first and last residue. The D gene is left open where the match is weak. Not all rows give a size; the values are once, few, many and, for expanded clones, a class.

size: -; J: TRBJ2-7; D: TRBD1; V: TRBV29-1; CDR3: CSATQQGGADAEQYF; DNA: TGCAGCGCAACGCAACAAGGGGGCGCTGACGCCGAGCAGTACTTC
size: -; J: TRBJ2-7; D: -; V: TRBV2; CDR3: CASRLDKGVWFYEQYF; DNA: TGTGCCAGCAGGTTGGACAAGGGGGTTTGGTTCTACGAGCAGTACTTC
size: medium-sized; J: TRBJ2-2; D: -; V: TRBV3-1/TRBV3-2; CDR3: CASSQRLRGRTGELFF; DNA: TGTGCCAGCAGCCAGCGACTTCGGGGTCGGACCGGGGAGCTGTTTTTT
size: -; J: TRBJ2-7; D: TRBD2; V: TRBV7-3; CDR3: CASSSREGNSYEQYF; DNA: TGTGCCAGCAGCTCAAGGGAGGGGAACTCCTACGAGCAGTACTTC
size: -; J: TRBJ2-7; D: TRBD2; V: TRBV7-2; CDR3: CASSSQRGHSYEQYF; DNA: TGTGCCAGCAGCTCACAGCGGGGGCACTCCTACGAGCAGTACTTC
size: -; J: TRBJ1-1; D: -; V: TRBV6-5; CDR3: CASSTGTEAFF; DNA: TGTGCCAGCAGTACCGGGACTGAAGCTTTCTTT
size: -; J: TRBJ2-1; D: TRBD2; V: TRBV18; CDR3: CASSPTSGYNEQFF; DNA: TGTGCCAGCTCACCAACTAGCGGCTACAATGAGCAGTTCTTC
size: once; J: TRBJ2-5; D: -; V: TRBV5-1; CDR3: CASTRGSGGGQETQYF; DNA: TGCGCCAGCACCCGAGGAAGTGGTGGCGGCCAAGAGACCCAGTACTTC
size: once; J: TRBJ1-1; D: TRBD1; V: TRBV14; CDR3: CASSPFGGQVNTEAFF; DNA: TGTGCCAGCAGCCCGTTCGGAGGACAGGTGAACACTGAAGCTTTCTTT
size: -; J: TRBJ2-1; D: -; V: TRBV9; CDR3: CASSVAWGKGVNEQFF; DNA: TGTGCCAGCAGCGTAGCTTGGGGGAAGGGGGTCAATGAGCAGTTCTTC
size: -; J: TRBJ1-1; D: -; V: TRBV6-5; CDR3: CASSYLSVRGNTEAFF; DNA: TGTGCCAGCAGTTACTTAAGTGTCCGAGGGAACACTGAAGCTTTCTTT
size: -; J: TRBJ2-2; D: TRBD2; V: TRBV9; CDR3: CASGRGVPTGELFF; DNA: TGTGCCAGCGGCCGGGGGGTACCCACCGGGGAGCTGTTTTTT
size: -; J: TRBJ2-3; D: -; V: TRBV11-2; CDR3: CASSLVASDTQYF; DNA: TGTGCCAGCAGCTTAGTGGCATCAGATACGCAGTATTTT
size: -; J: TRBJ2-5; D: -; V: TRBV19; CDR3: CASSSHSGGQETQYF; DNA: TGTGCCAGTAGTTCCCATAGTGGAGGTCAAGAGACCCAGTACTTC
size: -; J: TRBJ1-1; D: TRBD1; V: TRBV6-5; CDR3: CASSQQGALNTEAFF; DNA: TGTGCCAGCAGTCAACAGGGGGCGCTTAACACTGAAGCTTTCTTT
size: -; J: TRBJ2-7; D: -; V: TRBV7-2; CDR3: CASSPSLSSYEQYF; DNA: TGTGCCAGCAGCCCTTCCCTTAGTAGTTACGAGCAGTACTTC
size: once; J: TRBJ2-3; D: TRBD2; V: TRBV20-1; CDR3: CSASRGVAGITDTQYF; DNA: TGCAGTGCTAGTCGAGGGGTAGCGGGGATCACAGATACGCAGTATTTT
size: -; J: TRBJ2-1; D: TRBD1; V: TRBV29-1; CDR3: CSVRPGQGISYNEQFF; DNA: TGCAGCGTGCGTCCGGGACAGGGAATCTCCTACAATGAGCAGTTCTTC
size: medium-sized; J: TRBJ1-6; D: -; V: TRBV4-3; CDR3: CASSQDFAGSSPLHF; DNA: TGCGCCAGCAGCCAAGATTTCGCGGGCTCTTCACCCCTCCACTTT
size: -; J: TRBJ1-2; D: -; V: TRBV25-1; CDR3: CASSEVGRPTNYGYTF; DNA: TGTGCCAGCAGTGAGGTGGGGCGCCCAACTAACTATGGCTACACCTTC
size: -; J: TRBJ2-7; D: TRBD1; V: TRBV19; CDR3: CASTLRTGNSYEQYF; DNA: TGTGCCAGTACCCTCCGGACAGGGAACTCCTACGAGCAGTACTTC
size: -; J: TRBJ2-5; D: -; V: TRBV14; CDR3: CASSQVPEWARQETQYF; DNA: TGTGCCAGCAGCCAAGTCCCCGAATGGGCACGACAAGAGACCCAGTACTTC
size: -; J: TRBJ2-1; D: -; V: TRBV5-4; CDR3: CASSLDSYNEQFF; DNA: TGTGCCAGCAGCCTTGACAGTTACAATGAGCAGTTCTTC
size: -; J: TRBJ2-7; D: -; V: TRBV4-1; CDR3: CASSPSENAYEQYF; DNA: TGCGCCAGCAGCCCCTCGGAGAACGCCTACGAGCAGTACTTC
size: -; J: TRBJ2-1; D: TRBD2; V: TRBV5-4; CDR3: CASSLALVSLRGDHNEQFF; DNA: TGTGCCAGCAGCTTGGCCTTGGTATCCCTCCGGGGGGATCACAATGAGCAGTTCTTC